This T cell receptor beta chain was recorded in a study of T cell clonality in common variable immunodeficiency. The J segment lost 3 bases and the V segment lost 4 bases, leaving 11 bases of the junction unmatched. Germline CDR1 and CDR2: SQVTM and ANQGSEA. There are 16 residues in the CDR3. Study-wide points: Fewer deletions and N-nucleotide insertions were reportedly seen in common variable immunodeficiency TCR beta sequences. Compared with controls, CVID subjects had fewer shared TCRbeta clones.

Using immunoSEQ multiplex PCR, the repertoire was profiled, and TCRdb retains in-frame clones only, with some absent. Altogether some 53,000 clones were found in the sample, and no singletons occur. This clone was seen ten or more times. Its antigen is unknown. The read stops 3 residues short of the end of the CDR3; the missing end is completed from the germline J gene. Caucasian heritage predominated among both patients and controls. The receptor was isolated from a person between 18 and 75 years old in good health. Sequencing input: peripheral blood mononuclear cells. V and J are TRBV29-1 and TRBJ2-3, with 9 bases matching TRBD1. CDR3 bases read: TGCAGCGTTGGGGGGTACAGGGGGCTGGGAACAGATACG. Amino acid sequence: CSVGGYRGLGTDT. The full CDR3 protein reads CSVGGYRGLGTDTQYF.